This T cell receptor (beta chain) was profiled in a study of blood T cell repertoires in COVID-19. The length of the CDR3 is 17 residues. CDR1 KGHSH and CDR2 LQKENI come from the germline V gene. Trimming cost V 1 base and J 3 bases; bases outside gene matches: 7. Profiled with immunoSEQ multiplex PCR; TCRdb holds only in-frame clones, not every one. The data show tens of thousands of clones, more than 75% seen once. The chain has TRBV18 and TRBJ1-3; 9 bases are a match to TRBD1. The source of this sequence is a woman in her sixties or seventies with acute or convalescent COVID-19. The sample comprised peripheral blood. In nucleotides, the CDR3 is TGTGCCAGCTCACCACTGCGACAGGGGGGTATTGGAAACACCATATATTTT. This gives the protein CASSPLRQGGIGNTIYF.